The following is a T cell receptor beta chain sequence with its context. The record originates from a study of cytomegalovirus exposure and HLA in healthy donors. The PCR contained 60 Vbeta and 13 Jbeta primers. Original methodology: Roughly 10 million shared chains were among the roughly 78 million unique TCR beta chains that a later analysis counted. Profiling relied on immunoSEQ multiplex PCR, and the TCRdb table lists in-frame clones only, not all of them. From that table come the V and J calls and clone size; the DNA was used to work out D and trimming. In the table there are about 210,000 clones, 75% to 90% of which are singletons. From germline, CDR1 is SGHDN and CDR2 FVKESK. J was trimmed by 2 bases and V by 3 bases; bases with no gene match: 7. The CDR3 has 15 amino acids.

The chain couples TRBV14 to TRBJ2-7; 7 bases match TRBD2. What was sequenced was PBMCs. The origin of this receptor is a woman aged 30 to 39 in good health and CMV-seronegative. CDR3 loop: CASSQGGFRAYEQYF. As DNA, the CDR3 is TGTGCCAGCAGCCAGGGAGGGTTTAGGGCCTACGAGCAGTACTTC.